This TCR beta chain derives from a study of shared clonotypes between healthy human individuals. Study-level findings and limits: Across subsets, estimated richness was generally greater for naive than for memory populations. Sorted-subset sequencing was shown by rarefaction to be incomplete despite large depth.

This clone appeared a single time. Its antigen is still unknown. The CDR3 covers 15 residues. V was clipped by 0 bases and J by 7 bases, with 13 bases between them. Germline lookup yields CDR1 MRHNA and CDR2 SNTAGT. Only CD45RO-negative cells positively selected for CCR7 counted as naive CD8 cells, so terminally differentiated effector memory CD45RA+ cells were excluded. Sorted-subset replicate PCR reactions were performed with approximately 200 ng DNA, corresponding to roughly 30,000 T cell genomes. Per the original methods: Sequence data from immunoSEQ were junction-only and lacked quality scores; consequently, filtering differed. Profiling relied on immunoSEQ multiplex PCR, and the TCRdb table lists in-frame clones only, not all of them. From that table come the V and J calls and clone size; the DNA was used to work out D and trimming. This repertoire shows about 820,000 clones, more than 85% found once; its top ten account for less than 25%.

This receptor was obtained from a man aged 25 to 45 in good health. Sequencing was carried out using naive CD8+ T cells sorted from blood. V usage is TRBV6-4 and J usage is TRBJ2-1, with D uncertain. CDR3 in amino acids: CASSDSRLGGNEQFF. CDR3 DNA: TGTGCCAGCAGTGACTCACGGCTAGGTGGAAATGAGCAGTTCTTC.